This TCR beta chain originates from a study of breast tumors, draining lymph nodes, adjacent tissues. Samples came from axillary lymph nodes draining the breast cancer. The CDR3 is 14 amino acids. The V gene lost 10 bases and the J gene lost 1 base, with 16 bases spanning the gap. Germline V lookup: CDR1 SEHNR, CDR2 FQNEAQ (reference sequence). Overall study results and limits: Compared with lymph nodes, tumors were less diverse; compared with nontumor tissue, more. Luminal-like breast cancer showed significantly higher tumor–nontumor repertoire similarity than basal-like. Most tumor T cells seemingly derive from lymph node, then expand in tumor.

TCRdb re-called the multiplex PCR reads through MiXCR, storing one row per CDR3 protein. The sample lists 150,000 to 200,000 distinct CDR3 sequences, roughly 30% seen once, with around 4.5% in the top ten. This clonotype was seen a handful of times. Its antigen is as yet unknown. Sequenced: axillary lymph node tissue. The clonotype comes from a female donor with breast cancer. Some clones in this sample may be carry-over from other donors' samples. The J gene is TRBJ1-1, the V gene TRBV7-9; D is perhaps TRBD1 (6 bases). CDR3 sequence: CATTSGHQNTEAFF. The DNA for the CDR3 is TGTGCCACAACCTCGGGACACCAGAACACTGAAGCTTTCTTT.